This TCR beta chain appears in the sequencing data of a study of blood T cell repertoires in COVID-19. Study in general: Samples representing acute and convalescent COVID-19 were sourced from the United States, Italy and Spain. Sample material is recorded as cDNA or gDNA derived from T cells, B-cell-depleted T cells, or PBMCs.

Study processing details: Scientists estimated how many nucleated cells there were by amplifying reference gene primers. TCRdb's table, derived via immunoSEQ multiplex PCR, lists solely in-frame clones and lacks some. That table gives V, J and clone size, and the DNA gave D and trimming. The sample includes 75,000 to 90,000 clones, roughly 91% of them seen just once. The CDR3 is 13 amino acids. V was trimmed by 3 bases and J by 1 base, leaving 7 bases between them. Germline CDR1 SGHNT, CDR2 YYREEE (reference sequence). Sequenced material: peripheral blood. The source is a woman between 45 and 65 years old in a cohort sampled during active COVID-19. This chain connects TRBV5-4 to TRBJ1-1; D unresolved. For the CDR3, the DNA is TGTGCCAGCAGCTCGGACTCGAACACTGAAGCTTTCTTT. Amino acid sequence: CASSSDSNTEAFF.